These T cell receptor beta chains were read from a single sample in a study of blood T cells in healthy people across ages. Using its own MiXCR run on the 5' RACE reads, TCRdb lists one record per CDR3 protein. The sample records 600,000 to 850,000 distinct CDR3 sequences, roughly 41% being singletons. The sequencing input was blood. Source of these receptors: a woman between 55 and 75 years old in good health. The CDR3 runs from the conserved cysteine through the conserved F or W. The order of the fields is clone size, V gene, D gene, J gene, CDR3 protein, CDR3 DNA. D genes are given only for firm matches. Expanded clones get a size class; other rows say once, few or many, or leave the size out.

many	TRBV20-1	TRBD2	TRBJ2-1	CSASSSGLTNEQFF	TGCAGTGCTAGCTCTAGCGGCCTTACGAATGAGCAGTTCTTC
NA	TRBV20-1	TRBD2	TRBJ2-5	CSAYTSGGFNEQYF	TGCAGTGCTTATACTAGCGGGGGGTTTAATGAGCAGTACTTC
NA	TRBV6-2/TRBV6-3	TRBD1	TRBJ2-7	CASGGTVGQETRYF	TGTGCCAGCGGTGGGACAGTCGGGCAAGAGACCCGGTACTTC
many	TRBV4-3	TRBD2	TRBJ2-7	CASSQDSASGYEQYF	TGCGCCAGCAGCCAAGATAGTGCTAGCGGGTACGAGCAGTACTTC
NA	TRBV14	NA	TRBJ2-7	CASAGTWSSYEQYF	TGTGCCAGCGCCGGGACATGGAGCTCCTACGAGCAGTACTTC
few	TRBV5-6	NA	TRBJ2-7	CASSFTDYEQYF	TGTGCCAGCAGCTTCACAGACTACGAGCAGTACTTC
few	TRBV5-5	NA	TRBJ2-3	CASSRIEEDTQYF	TGTGCCAGCAGCCGTATCGAGGAGGATACGCAGTATTTT
NA	TRBV2	TRBD2	TRBJ2-5	CASSEKRGRQETQYF	TGTGCCAGCAGTGAGAAGCGGGGCCGTCAAGAGACCCAGTACTTC
few	TRBV20-1	NA	TRBJ2-1	CSAWDPPFNEQFF	TGCAGTGCGTGGGACCCCCCTTTTAATGAGCAGTTCTTC
NA	TRBV20-1	NA	TRBJ1-2	CSASSRGNYGYTF	TGCAGTGCTAGTTCCCGGGGGAACTATGGCTACACCTTC
few	TRBV7-6	NA	TRBJ2-1	CASSLALGNEQFF	TGTGCCAGCAGCTTAGCGCTGGGCAATGAGCAGTTCTTC
NA	TRBV19	NA	TRBJ1-5	CASSIDPGAWNQPQHF	TGTGCCAGTAGTATAGATCCAGGGGCATGGAATCAGCCCCAGCATTTT
NA	TRBV25-1	NA	TRBJ2-3	CAGSDSVGGGTDTQYF	TGTGCCGGCAGTGACTCCGTGGGAGGAGGTACAGATACGCAGTATTTT
few	TRBV6-1	NA	TRBJ2-3	CASSEDVERWADTQYF	TGTGCCAGCAGTGAAGATGTGGAGCGGTGGGCAGATACGCAGTATTTT
NA	TRBV12-3/TRBV12-4	NA	TRBJ2-3	CASSIGGHTDTQYF	TGTGCCAGCAGTATCGGGGGGCACACAGATACGCAGTATTTT
NA	TRBV6-5	TRBD1	TRBJ2-7	CASSYTGYNRGFYEQYF	TGTGCCAGCAGTTACACTGGGTATAACAGGGGGTTTTACGAGCAGTACTTC
many	TRBV7-9	TRBD2	TRBJ2-1	CASRSDPSGRASEQFF	TGTGCCAGCAGGTCAGACCCTAGCGGGAGGGCTAGCGAGCAGTTCTTC
few	TRBV20-1	TRBD2	TRBJ2-5	CRAGRDQETQYF	TGCAGGGCCGGGAGGGACCAAGAGACCCAGTACTTC
NA	TRBV20-1	NA	TRBJ2-3	CSARDLKLTSTDTQYF	TGCAGTGCTAGAGACCTGAAATTGACTAGCACAGATACGCAGTATTTT
once	TRBV11-3	TRBD2	TRBJ2-1	CASSSTTLAGRSNEQFF	TGTGCCAGCAGCTCCACTACTCTAGCGGGACGAAGCAATGAGCAGTTCTTC
NA	TRBV24-1	NA	TRBJ2-5	CATSDVHNNEQYF	TGTGCCACCAGTGACGTTCACAACAATGAGCAGTACTTC
NA	TRBV19	NA	TRBJ1-2	CASTTNYGYTF	TGTGCCAGTACGACTAACTATGGCTACACCTTC
few	TRBV28	NA	TRBJ2-4	CASSLRVVKNIQYF	TGTGCCAGCAGCCTCAGGGTGGTCAAAAACATTCAGTACTTC
NA	TRBV9	TRBD2	TRBJ2-1	CASSVGSGGASNEQFF	TGTGCCAGCAGCGTAGGCAGCGGGGGGGCAAGTAATGAGCAGTTCTTC
few	TRBV7-2	NA	TRBJ2-7	CASSHGQFYEQYF	TGTGCCAGCAGCCATGGACAGTTCTACGAGCAGTACTTC
few	TRBV5-1	NA	TRBJ1-2	CASSLDRRWGYTF	TGCGCCAGCAGCTTGGATAGGCGTTGGGGCTACACCTTC
NA	TRBV9	TRBD1	TRBJ2-3	CASSPDRSSTDTQYF	TGTGCCAGCAGCCCGGACAGGTCTAGCACAGATACGCAGTATTTT
few	TRBV29-1	NA	TRBJ2-3	CSVDSPLQSSFEDTQYF	TGCAGCGTTGACTCCCCCCTACAGAGTTCATTTGAGGATACGCAGTATTTT
few	TRBV7-8	NA	TRBJ1-5	CASSPEAGVSNQPQHF	TGTGCCAGCAGCCCGGAGGCAGGGGTGAGCAATCAGCCCCAGCATTTT
NA	TRBV5-1	NA	TRBJ2-5	CASSLAVRMGFQETQYF	TGCGCCAGCAGCTTGGCCGTCCGCATGGGGTTTCAAGAGACCCAGTACTTC
NA	TRBV29-1	NA	TRBJ2-5	CSVEQVGVVTETQYF	TGCAGCGTTGAGCAAGTGGGGGTTGTGACAGAGACCCAGTACTTC